This TCR beta chain was observed in a study of T cells of healthy individuals. TCRdb passed the 5' RACE reads through MiXCR, listing each CDR3 protein once. Here the sample spans about 82,000 distinct CDR3 sequences, approximately 4.8% being singletons. This CDR3 region has 13 residues. Germline lookup yields CDR1 MNHEY and CDR2 SVGEGT. The V and J ends lost 6 bases and 8 bases respectively, with 16 bases between them. J is TRBJ1-2 and V is TRBV6-2 or TRBV6-3; D is undetermined. The sequence came from a female donor in good health. This CDR3 is CASRRGPNQGYTF. The DNA for the CDR3 is TGTGCCAGCAGACGAGGGCCCAATCAGGGCTACACCTTC.